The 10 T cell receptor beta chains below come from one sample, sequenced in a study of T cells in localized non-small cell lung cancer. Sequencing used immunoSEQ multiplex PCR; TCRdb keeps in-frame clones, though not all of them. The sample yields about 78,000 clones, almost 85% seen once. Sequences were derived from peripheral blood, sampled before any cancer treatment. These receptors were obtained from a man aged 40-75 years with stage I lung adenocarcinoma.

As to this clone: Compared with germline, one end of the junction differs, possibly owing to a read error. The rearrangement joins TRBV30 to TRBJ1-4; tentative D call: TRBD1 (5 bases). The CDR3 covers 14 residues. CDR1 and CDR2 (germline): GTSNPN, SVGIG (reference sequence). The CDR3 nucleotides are TGTACCTGGAGTTCGACGGGGGTTTGGGAAAAACTGTTTTTT. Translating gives CTWSSTGVWEKLFF.

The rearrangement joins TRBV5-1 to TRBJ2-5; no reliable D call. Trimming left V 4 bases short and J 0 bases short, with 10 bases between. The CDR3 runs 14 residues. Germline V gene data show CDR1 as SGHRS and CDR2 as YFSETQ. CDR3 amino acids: CASSRTGYQETQYF. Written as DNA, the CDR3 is TGCGCCAGCAGCCGGACGGGCTACCAAGAGACCCAGTACTTC.

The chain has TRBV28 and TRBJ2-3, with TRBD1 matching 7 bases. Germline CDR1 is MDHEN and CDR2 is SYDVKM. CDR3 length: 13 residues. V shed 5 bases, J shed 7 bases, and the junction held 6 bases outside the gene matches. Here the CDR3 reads CASSAGTANTQYF. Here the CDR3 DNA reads TGTGCCAGCAGTGCCGGGACAGCTAATACGCAGTATTTT.

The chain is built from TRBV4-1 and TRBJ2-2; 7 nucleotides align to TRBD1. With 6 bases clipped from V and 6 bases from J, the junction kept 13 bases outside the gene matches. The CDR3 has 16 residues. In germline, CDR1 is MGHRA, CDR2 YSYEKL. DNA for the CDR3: TGCGCCAGCAGACACGCTAAGACAGGGTACGCCGGGGAGCTGTTTTTT. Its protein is CASRHAKTGYAGELFF.

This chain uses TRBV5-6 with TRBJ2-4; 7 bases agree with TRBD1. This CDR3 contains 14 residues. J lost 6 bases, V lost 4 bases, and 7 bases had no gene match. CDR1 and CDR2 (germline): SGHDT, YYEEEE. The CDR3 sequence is CASSLWDSINIQYF. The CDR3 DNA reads TGTGCCAGCAGCCTATGGGACAGTATAAACATTCAGTACTTC.

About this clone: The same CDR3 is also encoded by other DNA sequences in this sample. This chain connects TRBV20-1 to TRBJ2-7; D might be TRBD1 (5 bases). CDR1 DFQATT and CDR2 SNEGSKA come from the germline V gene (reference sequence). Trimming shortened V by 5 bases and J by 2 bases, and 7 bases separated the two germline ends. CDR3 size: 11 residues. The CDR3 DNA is TGCAGTGCTTCAGGGACCTACGAGCAGTACTTC. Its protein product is CSASGTYEQYF.

CDR3 nucleotide sequence: TGTGCCAGCAGCTTGGTGGGAGGGGGCGCAACAGATACGCAGTATTTT. It codes for CASSLVGGGATDTQYF. The chain links TRBV5-6 to TRBJ2-3; the D gene could be TRBD1 or TRBD2 (7 bases each). V shed 0 bases and J shed 3 bases, with 14 bases lying between them. CDR3 length: 16 amino acids. Germline CDR1 SGHDT, CDR2 YYEEEE. The whole variable domain, remainder taken from reference TRBV5-6 and TRBJ2-3, is DAGVTQSPTHLIKTRGQQVTLRCSPKSGHDTVSWYQQALGQGPQFIFQYYEEEERQRGNFPDRFSGHQFPNYSSELNVNALLLGDSALYLCASSLVGGGATDTQYFGPGTRLTVL.

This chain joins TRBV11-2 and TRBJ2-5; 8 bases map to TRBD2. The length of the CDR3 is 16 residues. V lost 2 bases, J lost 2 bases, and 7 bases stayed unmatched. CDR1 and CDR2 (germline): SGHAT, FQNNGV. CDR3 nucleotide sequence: TGTGCCAGCAGCTTAAGCCAACTAGCGGAACAAGAGACCCAGTACTTC. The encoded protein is CASSLSQLAEQETQYF.

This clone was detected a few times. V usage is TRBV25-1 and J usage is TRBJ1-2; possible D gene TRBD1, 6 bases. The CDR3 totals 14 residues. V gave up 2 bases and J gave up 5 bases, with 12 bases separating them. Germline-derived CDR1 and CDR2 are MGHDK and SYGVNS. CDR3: CASSETGNLYGYTF. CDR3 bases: TGTGCCAGCAGTGAAACAGGGAACCTTTATGGCTACACCTTC.

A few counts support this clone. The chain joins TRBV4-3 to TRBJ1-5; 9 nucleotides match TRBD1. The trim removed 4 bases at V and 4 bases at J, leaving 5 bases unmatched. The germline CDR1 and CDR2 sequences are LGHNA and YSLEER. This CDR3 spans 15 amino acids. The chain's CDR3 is CASSPGTGKNQPQHF. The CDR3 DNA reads TGCGCCAGCAGCCCCGGGACAGGGAAAAATCAGCCCCAGCATTTT.